These 28 T cell receptor beta chains originate from one sample sequenced in a study of T cell responses to AZD1222 COVID-19 vaccine. Sequenced by immunoSEQ multiplex PCR; TCRdb stores in-frame clones only, minus some. The sample comprises approximately 200,000 clones, about 90% of which are singletons, and about 3% rests with the top ten. Sequenced material: peripheral blood, taken on day 0 of MenACWY control vaccination. These receptors were collected from an adult in good health.

The J gene is TRBJ2-2, the V gene TRBV27; 7 nucleotides match TRBD2. V trimming: 3 bases; J trimming: 4 bases; junction bases outside the gene matches: 5. Germline CDR1 is MNHEY and CDR2 is SMNVEV (reference sequence). The CDR3 length is 15 residues. The CDR3 DNA sequence: TGTGCCAGCAGTTTGGGACTACAGGTCACCGGGGAGCTGTTTTTT. It is translated as CASSLGLQVTGELFF.

The chain links TRBV18 to TRBJ2-2; D call uncertain. CDR3 size: 13 residues. V was shortened by 0 bases and J by 2 bases, with 1 base between the two germline ends. Germline values: CDR1 KGHSH, CDR2 LQKENI. For the CDR3, the DNA is TGTGCCAGCTCACCACCAAACACCGGGGAGCTGTTTTTT. Translated: CASSPPNTGELFF.

The chain couples TRBV2 to TRBJ2-7; D remains ambiguous. This CDR3 region has 15 residues. Per the germline V gene, CDR1 is SNHLY and CDR2 is FYNNEI. V was trimmed by 8 bases and J by 6 bases, leaving 23 bases between them. CDR3 DNA: TGTGCCAGCCCCCCCCGGGCTGGCTTTACTTGCGAGCAGTACTTC. Translation: CASPPRAGFTCEQYF.

This clone is a singleton in its sample. V is TRBV28 and J is TRBJ1-4, with D possibly matching TRBD1 (5 bases). The germline V gene has CDR1 MDHEN and CDR2 SYDVKM. The CDR3 extends over 14 amino acids. V was pared by 6 bases and J by 4 bases, with 12 bases between. As DNA, the CDR3 is TGTGCCAGCAGGTGGGGGGGGGATAATGAAAAACTGTTTTTT. It translates to CASRWGGDNEKLFF.

This chain uses TRBV7-2 with TRBJ2-1, with D possibly matching TRBD1 (5 bases). CDR1 and CDR2 (germline): SGHTA, FQGNSA. V lost 1 base, J lost 0 bases, and 7 bases lay in between. The CDR3 runs 15 residues. DNA of the CDR3: TGTGCCAGCAGCTTAGTACAGGTCTCCTACAATGAGCAGTTCTTC. It yields the protein CASSLVQVSYNEQFF. Together with reference TRBV7-2 and TRBJ2-1, the CDR3 gives the full variable domain: GAGVSQSPSNKVTEKGKDVELRCDPISGHTALYWYRQSLGQGLEFLIYFQGNSAPDKSGLPSDRFSAERTGGSVSTLTIQRTQQEDSAVYLCASSLVQVSYNEQFFGPGTRLTVL.

The genes are TRBV14 and TRBJ2-7, with D hard to call. This CDR3 has 11 amino acids. The germline V gene encodes CDR1 SGHDN and CDR2 FVKESK. V was pared by 3 bases and J by 9 bases, with 9 bases between. The CDR3 DNA sequence: TGTGCCAGCAGCCAGACGGCGCGGCAGTACTTC. Protein: CASSQTARQYF.

V is TRBV4-3 and J is TRBJ1-2; weak D call: TRBD1 (5 bases). The CDR3 is made up of 15 amino acids. The germline V gene encodes CDR1 LGHNA and CDR2 YSLEER. The V gene lost 1 base and the J gene lost 1 base, with 10 bases spanning the gap. CDR3 loop: CASSQGGRSNYGYTF. DNA for the CDR3: TGCGCCAGCAGCCAAGGGGGCCGCAGTAACTATGGCTACACCTTC.

The chain joins TRBV4-3 to TRBJ2-1; a possible D gene is TRBD1 (6 bases). This CDR3 has 14 amino acids. The germline gives CDR1 LGHNA, CDR2 YSLEER. Deletions cut 4 bases from V and 9 bases from J, with 16 bases between. In DNA, the CDR3 is TGCGCCAGCAGCCCCGAACGACAGGTTGCTGAGCAGTTCTTC. Protein product: CASSPERQVAEQFF.

The V and J genes are TRBV10-3 and TRBJ2-3; 9 positions match TRBD2. J lost 2 bases, V lost 4 bases, and 7 bases had no gene match. In germline, CDR1 is ENHRY, CDR2 SYGVKD. The CDR3 runs to 16 residues. CDR3 DNA sequence: TGTGCCATCAGTGCCTCCGGGACTAGCTTCACAGATACGCAGTATTTT. Encoded protein: CAISASGTSFTDTQYF.

V and J are TRBV5-1 and TRBJ2-5, with TRBD2 matching over 13 bases. The CDR3 consists of 15 residues. With V trimmed by 3 bases and J by 5 bases, 4 bases remained unmatched. Germline CDR1 is SGHRS and CDR2 is YFSETQ. CDR3: CASSSGTSGVETQYF. Written as DNA, the CDR3 is TGCGCCAGCAGCTCTGGGACTAGCGGGGTTGAGACCCAGTACTTC. Complete variable domain (other parts from reference TRBV5-1 and TRBJ2-5): KAGVTQTPRYLIKTRGQQVTLSCSPISGHRSVSWYQQTPGQGLQFLFEYFSETQRNKGNFPGRFSGRQFSNSRSEMNVSTLELGDSALYLCASSSGTSGVETQYFGPGTRLLVL.

The chain uses TRBV10-3 and TRBJ1-1; 8 bases align to TRBD1. V trimming: 0 bases; J trimming: 2 bases; junction bases outside the gene matches: 5. Germline CDR1 is ENHRY and CDR2 is SYGVKD. The CDR3 is made up of 16 amino acids. This CDR3 reads CAISESGGQVNTEAFF. In nucleotides, the CDR3 is TGTGCCATCAGTGAGTCGGGGGGACAGGTCAACACTGAAGCTTTCTTT.

The chain joins TRBV2 to TRBJ2-2, with unresolved D. Germline CDR1 is SNHLY and CDR2 is FYNNEI. This CDR3 region has 13 residues. The ends were cut back, 7 bases at V and 4 bases at J, with 10 bases in the middle. CDR3 coding DNA: TGTGCCAGCAAAGACCCATTCACCGGGGAGCTGTTTTTT. Its translation is CASKDPFTGELFF.

The chain joins TRBV6-5 to TRBJ2-5; 8 nucleotides match TRBD1. This CDR3 has 15 residues. Germline CDR1 and CDR2: MNHEY and SVGAGI. V was clipped by 2 bases and J by 5 bases; unmatched bases: 7. The CDR3 spells CASSYGQGIVETQYF. The CDR3 bases are TGTGCCAGCAGTTACGGACAGGGTATCGTGGAGACCCAGTACTTC.

V gene TRBV11-3 combines with J gene TRBJ2-7; TRBD2 might be the D (5 bases). Germline V gives CDR1 SGHNT, CDR2 YENEEA. CDR3 size: 18 residues. The V end was cut by 4 bases, the J end by 3 bases, with 25 bases between. The CDR3 reads CASSSDPRGWRLLYEQYF. In nucleotides, the CDR3 is TGTGCCAGCAGCTCCGACCCCCGAGGGTGGCGGTTACTCTACGAGCAGTACTTC.

This chain connects TRBV11-2 to TRBJ2-7, with TRBD1 identical over 11 bases. Trimming at V came to 0 bases and at J to 1 base, leaving 8 bases not matched to a gene. The germline CDR1 and CDR2 sequences are SGHAT and FQNNGV. CDR3 length: 18 amino acids. CDR3 DNA sequence: TGTGCCAGCAGCTTAGATGCGTTGGGGACAGGGGGGTCCTACGAGCAGTACTTC. Translated: CASSLDALGTGGSYEQYF.

V is TRBV6-9 and J is TRBJ2-3; 10 nucleotides line up with TRBD2. V trimming: 8 bases; J trimming: 7 bases; junction bases outside the gene matches: 6. Germline CDR1 reads MNHGY; CDR2 reads SVAAGI. The CDR3 extends over 13 amino acids. The CDR3 bases are TGTGCCAGCTCCGGGACTAGCGATCATACGCAGTATTTT. Protein product: CASSGTSDHTQYF.

J is TRBJ2-2 and V is TRBV2; D call uncertain. This CDR3 is 13 amino acids long. V shed 2 bases and J shed 5 bases, with 6 bases lying between them. Germline V gene data show CDR1 as SNHLY and CDR2 as FYNNEI. CDR3 sequence (DNA): TGTGCCAGCAGTGAATTCCCTACCGGGGAGCTGTTTTTT. It yields the protein CASSEFPTGELFF.

The rearrangement uses TRBV7-9 and TRBJ2-1; D is perhaps TRBD1 or TRBD2 (5 bases each). V was clipped by 2 bases and J by 8 bases, with 10 bases between them. The CDR3 has 13 residues. Germline assignment: CDR1 SEHNR and CDR2 FQNEAQ (reference sequence). CDR3 coding DNA: TGTGCCAGCAGCTTAAGCGGCAGGGATGAGCAGTTCTTC. Translation: CASSLSGRDEQFF.

The CDR3 spells CASSLAQHQTRLAGLTGELFF. In nucleotides, the CDR3 is TGTGCCAGCAGCTTAGCACAACACCAGACCCGCTTAGCGGGCCTCACCGGGGAGCTGTTTTTT. The rearrangement joins TRBV7-2 to TRBJ2-2; TRBD2 aligns across 7 bases. J lost 4 bases, V lost 0 bases, and 20 bases had no gene match. CDR1 and CDR2 from the germline V gene are SGHTA and FQGNSA. CDR3 length equals 21 residues.

The V and J genes are TRBV6-2 or TRBV6-3 and TRBJ2-3, with no clear D. V lost 5 bases, J lost 4 bases, and 1 base lay in between. CDR1 and CDR2 from the germline V gene are MNHEY and SVGEGT. CDR3 size: 10 residues. In nucleotides, the CDR3 is TGTGCCAGCAGTGCAGATACGCAGTATTTT. This codes for CASSADTQYF.

V and J are TRBV18 and TRBJ1-1; D might be TRBD1 (5 bases). The CDR3 has 14 residues. Germline V gene sequence: CDR1 KGHSH, CDR2 LQKENI. Trimming took off 9 bases at V and 4 bases at J, with 18 bases between the two ends. This chain's CDR3 is CASWSGRGTTEAFF. In DNA, the CDR3 is TGTGCCAGTTGGTCCGGCCGCGGGACCACTGAAGCTTTCTTT.

Comment on this clone: At one end the junction does not follow the germline gene, possibly because of a read error. The V gene is TRBV20-1, the J gene TRBJ2-1; 10 nucleotides agree with TRBD2. Germline assignment: CDR1 DFQATT and CDR2 SNEGSKA (reference sequence). There are 10 residues in the CDR3. For the CDR3, the DNA is TGCAGTGCGTTGACTAGCGGGCCAGTCTTC. Translation: CSALTSGPVF.

This chain joins TRBV7-9 and TRBJ1-1, with D tentatively TRBD1 (5 bases). The CDR3 extends over 14 amino acids. V was clipped by 1 base and J by 10 bases, with 16 bases between them. CDR1 is SEHNR and CDR2 is FQNEAQ in the germline V gene (reference sequence). The CDR3 region is CASSLGSGTRGAFF. The CDR3 region has the DNA TGTGCCAGCAGCTTAGGCTCTGGGACTCGAGGAGCTTTCTTT. Together with reference TRBV7-9 and TRBJ1-1, the CDR3 gives the full variable domain: DTGVSQNPRHKITKRGQNVTFRCDPISEHNRLYWYRQTLGQGPEFLTYFQNEAQLEKSRLLSDRFSAERPKGSFSTLEIQRTEQGDSAMYLCASSLGSGTRGAFFGQGTRLTVV.

V usage is TRBV5-1 and J usage is TRBJ2-1, with 10 bases identical to TRBD1. There are 15 residues in the CDR3. J gave up 6 bases and V 4 bases, and 7 bases lay outside the gene matches. The V gene's germline CDR1 is SGHRS and CDR2 YFSETQ. CDR3 DNA: TGCGCCAGCAGCCCCGGGACAGGGGTCGCCAATGAGCAGTTCTTC. It yields the protein CASSPGTGVANEQFF. Looking up the rest from reference TRBV5-1 and TRBJ2-1 gives the full variable domain: KAGVTQTPRYLIKTRGQQVTLSCSPISGHRSVSWYQQTPGQGLQFLFEYFSETQRNKGNFPGRFSGRQFSNSRSEMNVSTLELGDSALYLCASSPGTGVANEQFFGPGTRLTVL.

V gene TRBV28 combines with J gene TRBJ1-5, with TRBD1 identical over 7 bases. CDR3 length: 14 amino acids. Losses at the gene ends were 6 bases for V and 8 bases for J; bases not matched to a gene: 10. Germline V CDR1 and CDR2: MDHEN, SYDVKM. This CDR3 reads CASRPPGGGEPQHF. The CDR3 DNA sequence: TGTGCCAGCAGACCCCCAGGGGGAGGGGAGCCCCAGCATTTT.

The chain combines TRBV7-6 with TRBJ2-2; 12 bases line up with TRBD2. The CDR3 covers 16 residues. In germline, CDR1 is SGHVS, CDR2 FNYEAQ. With V trimmed by 4 bases and J by 5 bases, 5 bases remained unmatched. CDR3: CASSSRGLAGTGELFF. For the CDR3, the DNA is TGTGCCAGCAGCTCGAGGGGACTAGCGGGTACCGGGGAGCTGTTTTTT.

The chain is built from TRBV5-1 and TRBJ1-2, with TRBD1 as a possible D gene (6 bases). Germline V gene sequence: CDR1 SGHRS, CDR2 YFSETQ. Trimming took 4 bases from V and 5 from J, leaving 12 bases between them. This CDR3 has 13 amino acids. CDR3 sequence: CASSVTGTYGYTF. In DNA form, the CDR3 reads TGCGCCAGCAGCGTAACAGGGACGTATGGCTACACCTTC.

The chain couples TRBV9 to TRBJ2-3; 13 bases fit TRBD2. With V trimmed by 0 bases and J by 2 bases, 6 bases remained unmatched. Germline-derived CDR1 and CDR2 are SGDLS and YYNGEE. The CDR3 spans 18 residues. Here the CDR3 reads CASSVAGTSGTSTDTQYF. In nucleotides, the CDR3 is TGTGCCAGCAGCGTAGCCGGGACTAGCGGGACATCCACAGATACGCAGTATTTT.